These 15 T cell receptor beta chains came from one sample sequenced in a study of T cell responses to AZD1222 COVID-19 vaccine. The data were produced by immunoSEQ multiplex PCR, yet TCRdb's version contains in-frame clones alone and is incomplete. The sample has 45,000 to 50,000 clones; 89% are singletons. The specimen was peripheral blood, collected 28 days after the second AZD1222 dose. These receptors were taken from an adult who received the AZD1222 COVID-19 vaccine.

V usage is TRBV14 and J usage is TRBJ2-3; the D gene is possibly TRBD2 (6 bases). The CDR3 totals 14 residues. The germline V gene encodes CDR1 SGHDN and CDR2 FVKESK. Trimming cost V 3 bases and J 3 bases, with 10 bases left between them. CDR3 DNA: TGTGCCAGCAGCCAGTACCGGGGGACAGATACGCAGTATTTT. It yields the protein CASSQYRGTDTQYF.

The chain is built from TRBV19 and TRBJ2-2; tentatively, D is TRBD1 (6 bases). Germline CDR1 reads LNHDA; CDR2 reads SQIVND (reference sequence). V was trimmed by 3 bases and J by 7 bases, leaving 18 bases between them. This CDR3 is built from 16 residues. This CDR3 reads CASSMNQGPTIGELFF. The DNA for the CDR3 is TGTGCCAGTAGTATGAACCAGGGGCCCACCATCGGGGAGCTGTTTTTT.

The chain joins TRBV5-5 to TRBJ1-5; D not certain. The CDR3 covers 14 residues. The V and J ends lost 0 bases and 7 bases respectively, with 11 bases between them. Germline CDR1 SGHKS, CDR2 YYEKEE (reference sequence). The DNA of the CDR3 is TGTGCCAGCAGCTTGGAGAGAGTCAGCCAGCCCCAGCATTTT. It encodes CASSLERVSQPQHF.

This sequence joins TRBV4-3 and TRBJ2-7, with a weak D call TRBD1 (6 bases). This CDR3 is built from 13 residues. Germline V lookup: CDR1 LGHNA, CDR2 YSLEER. V dropped 2 bases and J dropped 3 bases, with 8 bases sitting between them. The CDR3 DNA follows: TGCGCCAGCAGCCAAACCAGGGGCTACGAGCAGTACTTC. Its protein is CASSQTRGYEQYF.

This chain uses TRBV28 with TRBJ2-7; D is unclear. Germline CDR1 MDHEN, CDR2 SYDVKM. V was trimmed by 1 base and J by 11 bases, leaving 12 bases between them. The CDR3 runs to 12 residues. This CDR3 is CASSLSSRPEYF. CDR3 sequence (DNA): TGTGCCAGCAGTTTATCCAGCAGGCCGGAGTACTTC.

V is TRBV11-3 and J is TRBJ2-2; 7 positions agree with TRBD1. Germline V gene sequence: CDR1 SGHNT, CDR2 YENEEA. There are 13 residues in the CDR3. V lost 5 bases to trimming and J lost 6 bases; unmatched junction nucleotides: 3. DNA of the CDR3: TGTGCCAGCAGCCAGGGGGATGCCGGGGAGCTGTTTTTT. Its translation: CASSQGDAGELFF.

This clone has just one count. The rearrangement uses TRBV6-2 or TRBV6-3 and TRBJ2-7; D unclear. The CDR3 loop spans 11 amino acids. CDR1 and CDR2 from the germline V gene are MNHEY and SVGEGT. V lost 4 bases and J 3 bases, leaving 4 bases between the germline ends. In nucleotides, the CDR3 is TGTGCCAGCAGTTTTCTCTACGAGCAGTACTTC. This translates into CASSFLYEQYF.

This rearrangement joins TRBV3-1 (or the pseudogene TRBV3-2) to TRBJ2-3; 8 bases line up with TRBD1. This CDR3 is 15 amino acids long. Germline CDR1 and CDR2: LGHDT and YNNKEL (reference sequence). The trim removed 4 bases at V and 0 bases at J, leaving 3 bases unmatched. CDR3 in amino acids: CASSRDRSSTDTQYF. Written as DNA, the CDR3 is TGTGCCAGCAGCCGGGACAGGTCTAGCACAGATACGCAGTATTTT.

J is TRBJ1-5 and V is TRBV24-1; maybe TRBD1 (5 bases). Germline values: CDR1 KGHDR, CDR2 SFDVKD. The CDR3 has 15 residues. Trimming left V 4 bases short and J 1 base short, with 10 bases between. CDR3 in amino acids: CATSEAGLSNQPQHF. The CDR3 DNA reads TGTGCCACCAGTGAGGCGGGACTAAGCAATCAGCCCCAGCATTTT.

This chain's CDR3 is CASSQEVGDYEQYF. The CDR3 DNA sequence: TGTGCCAGCAGCCAAGAGGTTGGGGACTACGAGCAGTACTTC. This chain links TRBV7-6 with TRBJ2-7; unclear D gene. The CDR3 extends over 14 amino acids. CDR1 is SGHVS, CDR2 FNYEAQ, per germline. Trimming took off 5 bases at V and 3 bases at J, with 14 bases between the two ends. The full variable domain, in which reference TRBV7-6 and TRBJ2-7 provide the parts outside the CDR3, is GAGVSQSPRYKVTKRGQDVALRCDPISGHVSLYWYRQALGQGPEFLTYFNYEAQQDKSGLPNDRFSAERPEGSISTLTIQRTEQRDSAMYRCASSQEVGDYEQYFGPGTRLTVT.

The chain uses TRBV2 and TRBJ1-1; D is perhaps TRBD1 (5 bases). The germline V and J ends were trimmed by 7 bases and 4 bases, with 16 bases remaining between them. Germline CDR1 SNHLY, CDR2 FYNNEI. This CDR3 has 14 residues. CDR3 sequence (DNA): TGTGCCAGCAAGGGAGGGGCTGGCGGCACTGAAGCTTTCTTT. This gives the protein CASKGGAGGTEAFF.

The chain carries TRBV28 and TRBJ1-1, with TRBD1 identical over 7 bases. In germline, CDR1 is MDHEN, CDR2 SYDVKM. V was pared by 2 bases and J by 0 bases, with 3 bases of the junction left unmatched. This CDR3 has 15 residues. The CDR3 loop reads CASSLQGGMNTEAFF. In DNA, the CDR3 is TGTGCCAGCAGTTTACAGGGGGGGATGAACACTGAAGCTTTCTTT.

V gene TRBV4-2 combines with J gene TRBJ2-1, with 9 bases matching TRBD2. The CDR3 totals 17 residues. Germline trimming cut 4 bases from V and 5 bases from J; bases unmatched to any gene: 12. CDR1 is LGHNA and CDR2 is YNFKEQ in the germline V gene. The CDR3 bases are TGTGCCAGCAGCCTAAGGCGGCGGGGGGGAGAAAACAATGAGCAGTTCTTC. It translates to CASSLRRRGGENNEQFF.

The rearrangement uses TRBV29-1 and TRBJ2-5, with unresolved D. CDR3 length: 12 residues. V dropped 3 bases and J dropped 4 bases, with 9 bases sitting between them. CDR1 and CDR2 (germline): SQVTM, ANQGSEA. Written as DNA, the CDR3 is TGCAGCGTTGATTTAGTGGGAGAGACCCAGTACTTC. As protein: CSVDLVGETQYF.

This sequence joins TRBV5-1 and TRBJ2-3, with 12 bases lining up with TRBD2. Germline V gene sequence: CDR1 SGHRS, CDR2 YFSETQ. This CDR3 has 17 residues. V lost 2 bases, J lost 0 bases, and 4 bases stayed unmatched. CDR3 sequence: CASSLWTSGKSTDTQYF. CDR3 sequence (DNA): TGCGCCAGCAGCTTATGGACTAGCGGGAAGAGCACAGATACGCAGTATTTT.